What follows is one TCR beta chain and its context. This sample was included in a study of T cell responses to AZD1222 COVID-19 vaccine. The germline V and J ends were trimmed by 5 bases and 2 bases, with 13 bases remaining between them. Germline CDR1 reads MNHEY; CDR2 reads SVGEGT. The CDR3 is 15 amino acids. Only in-frame clones appear in the TCRdb table, and some are missing; sequencing was by immunoSEQ multiplex PCR. The profile shows about 150,000 clones, 92% of them singletons. This TCR came from an adult who received the AZD1222 COVID-19 vaccine. Sequencing used peripheral blood, obtained 28 days after the second AZD1222 dose. This chain links TRBV6-2 or TRBV6-3 with TRBJ1-5, with TRBD1 as a possible D gene (5 bases). Written as DNA, the CDR3 is TGTGCCAGCAGTCCAACAGGACCAGGCAATCAGCCCCAGCATTTT. Amino acid sequence: CASSPTGPGNQPQHF.